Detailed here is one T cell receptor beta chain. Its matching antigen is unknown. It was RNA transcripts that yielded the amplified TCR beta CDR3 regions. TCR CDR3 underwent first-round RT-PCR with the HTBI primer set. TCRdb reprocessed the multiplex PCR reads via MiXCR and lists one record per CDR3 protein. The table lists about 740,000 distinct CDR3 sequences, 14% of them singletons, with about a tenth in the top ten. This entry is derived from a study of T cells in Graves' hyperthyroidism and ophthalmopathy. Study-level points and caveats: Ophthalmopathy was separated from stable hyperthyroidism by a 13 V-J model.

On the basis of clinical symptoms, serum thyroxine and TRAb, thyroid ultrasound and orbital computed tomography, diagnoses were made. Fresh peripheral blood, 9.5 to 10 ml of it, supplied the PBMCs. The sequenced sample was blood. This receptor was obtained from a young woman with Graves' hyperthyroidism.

CDR3 nucleotides: TGTGCCAGCAGCGGGCGGGACCAACAATCCTCAGATACGCAGTATTTT. Translating gives CASSGRDQQSSDTQYF. The V and J genes are TRBV9 and TRBJ2-3; maybe TRBD2 (6 bases). The CDR3 contains 16 residues. Germline V gene sequence: CDR1 SGDLS, CDR2 YYNGEE. Trimming stripped 3 bases from V and 4 bases from J, with 18 bases between.